Shown below are 14 T cell receptor beta chains from a single sample sequenced in a study of control samples from healthy donors and cancer patients. Measured with immunoSEQ multiplex PCR; TCRdb has only the in-frame clones, and not every one. The sample shows about 170,000 clones, 93% of them seen only once. The material sequenced was blood. The receptors come from a woman aged 60-75 years in good health.

This clone was detected a few times. CDR3 protein: CASSLLQGADTQYF. CDR3 DNA sequence: TGTGCCAGCAGCTTACTACAGGGGGCAGATACGCAGTATTTT. V is TRBV5-5 and J is TRBJ2-3, with TRBD1 matching over 8 bases. The CDR3 loop spans 14 amino acids. V lost 2 bases to trimming and J lost 4 bases; unmatched junction nucleotides: 3. Per germline, CDR1 SGHKS and CDR2 YYEKEE (reference sequence). The complete variable domain, with remaining parts taken from reference TRBV5-5 and TRBJ2-3, reads DAGVTQSPTHLIKTRGQQVTLRCSPISGHKSVSWYQQVLGQGPQFIFQYYEKEERGRGNFPDRFSARQFPNYSSELNVNALLLGDSALYLCASSLLQGADTQYFGPGTRLTVL.

The chain couples TRBV3-1 (or the pseudogene TRBV3-2) to TRBJ1-2, with D unclear. This CDR3 contains 14 residues. In germline, CDR1 is LGHDT, CDR2 YNNKEL (reference sequence). Trimming removed 5 bases from V and 2 bases from J, with 12 bases in between. The DNA of the CDR3 is TGTGCCAGCAGCGCATCCGGGAGCAACTATGGCTACACCTTC. As protein: CASSASGSNYGYTF.

V gene TRBV19 combines with J gene TRBJ1-5; 10 bases are shared with TRBD1. Germline trimming cut 6 bases from V and 1 base from J; bases unmatched to any gene: 12. Germline loops: CDR1 LNHDA, CDR2 SQIVND (reference sequence). This CDR3 has 18 amino acids. CDR3 residues: CASRKPGQGIISNQPQHF. CDR3 coding DNA: TGTGCCAGTAGGAAACCGGGACAGGGGATTATAAGCAATCAGCCCCAGCATTTT.

The chain links TRBV15 to TRBJ2-1; TRBD2 matches at 10 bases. The CDR3 length is 15 residues. Germline CDR1 LNHNV, CDR2 YYDKDF (reference sequence). V lost 1 base and J lost 15; bases outside the gene matches: 12. The CDR3 is CATSRGTGLANSGFF. DNA for the CDR3: TGTGCCACCAGCAGAGGTACGGGACTAGCGAACTCGGGGTTCTTC. Full variable domain (rest looked up from reference TRBV15 and TRBJ2-1): DAMVIQNPRYQVTQFGKPVTLSCSQTLNHNVMYWYQQKSSQAPKLLFHYYDKDFNNEADTPDNFQSRRPNTSFCFLDIRSPGLGDTAMYLCATSRGTGLANSGFFGPGTRLTVL.

The V call is TRBV14, the J call TRBJ2-5; D not certain. The CDR3 is made up of 14 amino acids. Between the trimmed V and J ends, which lost 3 bases and 0 bases, there was a span of 8 bases. Looked up from germline, CDR1 is SGHDN and CDR2 is FVKESK. The CDR3 is CASSQGRYQETQYF. DNA of the CDR3: TGTGCCAGCAGCCAGGGCAGGTACCAAGAGACCCAGTACTTC.

The V call is TRBV6-2 or TRBV6-3, the J call TRBJ2-6, with 12 bases lining up with TRBD1. CDR3 length: 19 amino acids. Germline V CDR1 and CDR2: MNHEY, SVGEGT. J gave up 2 bases and V 6 bases, and 11 bases lay outside the gene matches. CDR3 sequence: CASSAPGQGAYPGANVLTF. The DNA of the CDR3 is TGTGCCAGCAGCGCACCGGGACAGGGGGCCTATCCTGGGGCCAACGTCCTGACTTTC.

The sample holds one count of this clone. This chain connects TRBV3-1 (or the pseudogene TRBV3-2) to TRBJ2-3; D is possibly TRBD1 (5 bases). In germline, CDR1 is LGHDT, CDR2 YNNKEL (reference sequence). Trimming removed 0 bases from V and 3 bases from J, with 10 bases in between. The CDR3 totals 15 residues. This CDR3 reads CASSQEGQGTDTQYF. CDR3 sequence (DNA): TGTGCCAGCAGCCAAGAAGGGCAGGGAACAGATACGCAGTATTTT.

This clone was counted only a few times. V gene TRBV30 combines with J gene TRBJ1-3; D unresolved. CDR1 is GTSNPN and CDR2 is SVGIG in the germline V gene (reference sequence). CDR3 length: 14 amino acids. Trimming shortened V by 1 base and J by 2 bases, and 9 bases separated the two germline ends. The CDR3 sequence is CAWSALRTGNTIYF. The CDR3 DNA follows: TGTGCCTGGAGTGCATTACGGACTGGAAACACCATATATTTT.

Concerning this clone: Different DNA sequences within this sample yield the same CDR3. The chain links TRBV2 to TRBJ1-6; 8 nucleotides line up with TRBD1. The trim removed 6 bases at V and 11 bases at J, leaving 9 bases unmatched. Germline values: CDR1 SNHLY, CDR2 FYNNEI. The CDR3 is 14 amino acids. The CDR3 DNA follows: TGTGCCAGCAGCGATACAGGGGGGCGAGCACCCCTCCACTTT. Amino acids: CASSDTGGRAPLHF.

Only one count was recorded for this clone. The chain couples TRBV5-8 to TRBJ1-1; no reliable D call. Germline-derived CDR1 and CDR2 are SGHTS and YDEGEE. The CDR3 is made up of 12 amino acids. V gave up 4 bases and J gave up 0 bases, with 4 bases separating them. The CDR3 is CASSGLNTEAFF. The CDR3 DNA follows: TGTGCCAGCAGCGGTCTGAACACTGAAGCTTTCTTT.

This chain joins TRBV19 and TRBJ1-1, with D uncertain. Germline V gives CDR1 LNHDA, CDR2 SQIVND (reference sequence). V was clipped by 1 base and J by 6 bases, with 9 bases between them. The CDR3 loop spans 13 amino acids. CDR3 nucleotide sequence: TGTGCCAGTAGTATAGCCCTCGGGTCTGAAGCTTTCTTT. It codes for CASSIALGSEAFF.

In DNA form, the CDR3 reads TGTGCCAGCACGGCTGGCCGGCAGGGGGCCTATAATTCACCCCTCCACTTT. Its protein is CASTAGRQGAYNSPLHF. This rearrangement joins TRBV25-1 to TRBJ1-6; 7 bases are shared with TRBD1. The trim removed 7 bases at V and 2 bases at J, leaving 11 bases unmatched. The CDR3 contains 17 residues. The germline V gene has CDR1 MGHDK and CDR2 SYGVNS.

The chain's CDR3 is CASSQRQGYEQYF. CDR3 bases: TGCGCCAGCAGCCAACGGCAGGGCTACGAGCAGTACTTC. This chain links TRBV4-3 with TRBJ2-7; weak D call: TRBD1 (5 bases). V lost 2 bases and J lost 3, with 8 bases in between. The germline CDR1 and CDR2 sequences are LGHNA and YSLEER. The CDR3 runs 13 residues.

This clone was seen once. The genes are TRBV3-1 (or the pseudogene TRBV3-2) and TRBJ1-5; TRBD1 might be the D (5 bases). The V gene lost 1 base and the J gene lost 8 bases, with 15 bases spanning the gap. Looked up from germline, CDR1 is LGHDT and CDR2 is YNNKEL (reference sequence). This CDR3 region has 15 residues. The CDR3 loop is CASSQGAGFSKPQHF. CDR3 sequence (DNA): TGTGCCAGCAGCCAAGGGGCAGGGTTTAGCAAGCCCCAGCATTTT.